This TCR beta chain was captured in a study of Ad26.COV2.S vaccination and SARS-CoV-2 variants. As for the study in general: COV1001, an Ad26.COV2.S trial, supplied this vaccine-arm donor. The authors gave Ad26.COV2.S intramuscularly, either once or twice 56 days apart.

Data came from immunoSEQ multiplex PCR; TCRdb stores just in-frame clones and leaves some out. The sample has about 320,000 clones; just over 85% are singletons. Documented treatment: some 20 received Ad26.COV2.S at low or high dose, single or two shots; roughly five received placebo; per-sample allocation not given. After the first vaccine or placebo injection, samples were drawn on day 63. The donor was a Boston adult aged 18-55 years. Notes on the study in general: Among vaccine recipients, spike-specific TCR breadth exceeded that of placebo recipients.

In the case of this clone: Its antigen is currently unknown.

The V gene lost 5 bases and the J gene lost 3 bases, with 20 bases spanning the gap. The V gene's germline CDR1 is SEHNR and CDR2 FQNEAQ (reference sequence). This CDR3 has 16 residues. The sequence came from a person between 18 and 59 years old who received the Ad26.COV2.S COVID-19 vaccine or a placebo. Sequences were derived from peripheral blood, sampled in a trial of Ad26.COV2.S vaccine versus placebo. The chain recombines TRBV7-9 with TRBJ2-7, with D possibly matching TRBD1 (5 bases). The DNA for the CDR3 is TGTGCCAGCAGCAATGCGCCAGGGCTCGAAGTCTACGAGCAGTACTTC. Protein product: CASSNAPGLEVYEQYF.